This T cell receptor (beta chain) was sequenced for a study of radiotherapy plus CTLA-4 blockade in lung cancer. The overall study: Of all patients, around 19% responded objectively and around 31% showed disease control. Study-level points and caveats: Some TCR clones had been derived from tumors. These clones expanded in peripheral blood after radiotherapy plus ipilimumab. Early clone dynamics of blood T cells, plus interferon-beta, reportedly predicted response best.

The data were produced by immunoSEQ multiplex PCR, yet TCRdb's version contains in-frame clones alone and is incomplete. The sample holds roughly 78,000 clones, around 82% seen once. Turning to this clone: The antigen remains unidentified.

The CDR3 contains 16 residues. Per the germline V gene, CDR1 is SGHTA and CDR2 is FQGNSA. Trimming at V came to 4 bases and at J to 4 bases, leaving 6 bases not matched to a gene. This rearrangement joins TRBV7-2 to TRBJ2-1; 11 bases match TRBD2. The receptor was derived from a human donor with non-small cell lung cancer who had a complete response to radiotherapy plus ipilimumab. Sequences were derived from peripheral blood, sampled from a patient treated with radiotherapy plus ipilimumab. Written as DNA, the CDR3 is TGTGCCAGCAGCTCTCGGACTAGCGGGCTTTACAATGAGCAGTTCTTC. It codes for CASSSRTSGLYNEQFF.